The 23 T cell receptor beta chains below all came from one sample that was sequenced in a study of T-cell reconstitution after alpha-beta-depleted transplantation in children. Study results and limitations: At the one-year point after transplant, T-cell counts and TCRbeta diversity were found to come mostly from T cells that had been newly produced.

The authors prepared the TCRbeta library with unique molecular identifiers. MiXCR, applied by TCRdb to the PCR reads, yields one record per CDR3 protein. The repertoire holds a few hundred thousand distinct CDR3 sequences, over 7.5% seen once, with approximately 9.6% in the top ten. These TCRs are of unknown antigen specificity. This specimen consisted of peripheral blood, obtained 360 days after TCRalphabeta/CD19-depleted stem cell transplant. The receptors were sampled from a female patient aged 2-9 years who had a stem cell transplant for Fanconi anemia, so the T cells may come from the graft donor.

This clonotype came up a few times. The J gene is TRBJ2-7, the V gene TRBV9; TRBD1 matches 7 bases. The CDR3 extends over 13 amino acids. Germline V gives CDR1 SGDLS, CDR2 YYNGEE. The V and J ends lost 0 bases and 6 bases, in that order; junction bases with no gene match: 3. The CDR3 here is CASSVASGGEQYF. The CDR3 region has the DNA TGTGCCAGCAGCGTAGCATCAGGGGGCGAGCAGTACTTC. Looking up the rest from reference TRBV9 and TRBJ2-7 gives the full variable domain: DSGVTQTPKHLITATGQRVTLRCSPRSGDLSVYWYQQSLDQGLQFLIQYYNGEERAKGNILERFSAQQFPDLHSELNLSSLELGDSALYFCASSVASGGEQYFGPGTRLTVT.

This sequence joins TRBV18 and TRBJ2-7; TRBD1 agrees at 10 bases. The CDR3 is made up of 16 amino acids. Germline values: CDR1 KGHSH, CDR2 LQKENI. The V segment lost 3 bases and the J segment 6 bases; nucleotides outside the gene matches: 11. The CDR3, as DNA: TGTGCCAGCTCACCGCTTCCGGGACAGGGGTTTGGCGAGCAGTACGTC. Residues: CASSPLPGQGFGEQYV.

This clonotype was seen many times. The chain has TRBV5-1 and TRBJ2-3; D possibly corresponds to TRBD1 (6 bases). In germline, CDR1 is SGHRS, CDR2 YFSETQ. The CDR3 loop spans 14 amino acids. The V end lost 1 base, the J end lost 4 bases, and 10 bases lay between the germline ends. This CDR3 is CASSLISGADTQYF. The CDR3 nucleotides are TGCGCCAGCAGCTTGATCTCAGGGGCAGATACGCAGTATTTT.

This clonotype was observed a handful of times. The chain links TRBV5-6 to TRBJ2-7; possibly TRBD1 or TRBD2 for D (5 bases each). The CDR3 is 18 residues long. V gave up 5 bases and J gave up 6 bases, with 30 bases separating them. The germline V gene encodes CDR1 SGHDT and CDR2 YYEEEE. In DNA form, the CDR3 reads TGTGCCAGCAGTTCCGCAGGGCTACTTGGACTTGGTTACCCCGAGCAGTACTTC. The encoded protein is CASSSAGLLGLGYPEQYF.

This clonotype was detected ten times or more. The chain combines TRBV18 with TRBJ2-2; no reliable D call. Trimming cost V 1 base and J 5 bases, with 14 bases left between them. CDR3 length: 16 residues. The germline V gene encodes CDR1 KGHSH and CDR2 LQKENI. CDR3 in DNA: TGTGCCAGCTCACCACTTTCCCGATTTTTGACCGGGGAGCTGTTTTTT. Translated: CASSPLSRFLTGELFF.

This clonotype appeared a few times. The J gene is TRBJ2-7, the V gene TRBV20-1, with D possibly called TRBD1 or TRBD2 (5 bases each). The germline gives CDR1 DFQATT, CDR2 SNEGSKA (reference sequence). The V end was cut by 4 bases, the J end by 2 bases, with 15 bases between. The CDR3 is 14 residues long. This CDR3 is CSATGTDLTYEQYV. The CDR3 nucleotides read TGCAGTGCTACCGGGACCGATCTCACCTACGAGCAGTACGTC.

A few counts support this clonotype. The rearrangement links TRBV5-6 to TRBJ1-5, with D unresolved. Per germline, CDR1 SGHDT and CDR2 YYEEEE. The V and J ends lost 4 bases and 3 bases respectively, with 11 bases between them. The CDR3 runs to 14 residues. CDR3 bases: TGTGCCAGCAGCCCCGGACCGTACAATCAGCCCCAGCATTTT. Translated, it gives CASSPGPYNQPQHF.

This clonotype was picked up many times. The chain carries TRBV3-1 and TRBJ2-1; the D gene is possibly TRBD2 (6 bases). Between the trimmed V and J ends, which lost 0 bases and 6 bases, there was a span of 15 bases. The CDR3 covers 16 residues. Germline lookup yields CDR1 LGHDT and CDR2 YNNKEL (reference sequence). The CDR3 nucleotides are TGTGCCAGCAGCCAAGACCCGAGACTAGTGGTCAATGAGCAGTTCTTC. Its protein product is CASSQDPRLVVNEQFF.

This clonotype showed up many times. The chain recombines TRBV20-1 with TRBJ2-7, with TRBD1 matching over 9 bases. CDR1 and CDR2 (germline): DFQATT, SNEGSKA (reference sequence). The J segment lost 1 base and the V segment lost 6 bases, leaving 7 bases of the junction unmatched. This CDR3 contains 14 residues. This CDR3 reads CSAKSGTGSYEQYF. The CDR3 DNA reads as TGCAGTGCGAAGTCCGGGACAGGGTCCTACGAGCAGTACTTC.

The rearrangement uses TRBV11-3 and TRBJ2-5, with TRBD1 matching over 10 bases. There are 14 residues in the CDR3. CDR1 and CDR2 from the germline V gene are SGHNT and YENEEA. V lost 5 bases, J lost 4 bases, and 4 bases stayed unmatched. CDR3 sequence reads: CASSPGTGAETQYF. The CDR3 coding sequence is TGTGCCAGCAGCCCCGGGACAGGGGCAGAGACCCAGTACTTC.

This clonotype was picked up a small number of times. The chain combines TRBV28 with TRBJ1-2; TRBD1 matches 8 bases. CDR1 is MDHEN, CDR2 SYDVKM, per germline. Trimming removed 10 bases from V and 8 bases from J; junction bases left unmatched: 21. The CDR3 has 16 amino acids. CDR3 protein: CAIGPSPGGEGEGYTF. The CDR3 DNA reads TGTGCCATCGGGCCCTCCCCAGGGGGCGAGGGGGAAGGCTACACCTTC.

This clonotype appeared many times. The rearrangement links TRBV12-3 or TRBV12-4 to TRBJ2-7; D unresolved. V shed 3 bases and J shed 0 bases, with 15 bases lying between them. This CDR3 contains 16 residues. Written as DNA, the CDR3 is TGTGCCAGCAGTTTGGTGACTTATTTAAGCTCCTACGAGCAGTACTTC. This gives the protein CASSLVTYLSSYEQYF.

The sample holds a few counts of this clonotype. V is TRBV28 and J is TRBJ2-1; 9 bases fit TRBD2. The CDR3 is 16 amino acids. Germline V CDR1 and CDR2: MDHEN, SYDVKM. The junction had 10 bases not matched to a gene; V was cut back by 4 bases and J by 6 bases. The CDR3: CASSYYAGGPSNEQFF. CDR3 DNA sequence: TGTGCCAGCAGTTATTACGCGGGGGGGCCTAGCAATGAGCAGTTCTTC.

This clonotype was counted ten times or more. The genes are TRBV5-5 and TRBJ1-1; D is unresolved. This CDR3 contains 13 residues. In germline, CDR1 is SGHKS, CDR2 YYEKEE (reference sequence). The ends were cut back, 5 bases at V and 3 bases at J, with 11 bases in the middle. CDR3 residues: CASRTGGDTEAFF. The CDR3 DNA reads TGTGCCAGCAGGACGGGTGGGGACACTGAAGCTTTCTTT.

The V call is TRBV7-9, the J call TRBJ2-3; D not certain. V was cut by 3 bases and J by 0 bases, with 10 bases left in between. The germline V gene has CDR1 SEHNR and CDR2 FQNEAQ (reference sequence). The CDR3 is 15 amino acids. CDR3 protein: CASSLPITSTDTQYF. DNA of the CDR3: TGTGCCAGCAGCTTGCCTATTACTAGCACAGATACGCAGTATTTT.

The chain has TRBV2 and TRBJ2-3, with D possibly matching TRBD2 (6 bases). V was cut by 8 bases and J by 0 bases, with 18 bases left in between. In germline, CDR1 is SNHLY, CDR2 FYNNEI. This CDR3 region has 16 residues. The DNA for the CDR3 is TGTGCCAGCTCTTTAGAGACTAGTCTTAGCACAGATACGCAGTATTTT. Translating it yields CASSLETSLSTDTQYF. Full variable domain (remainder filled in from reference TRBV2 and TRBJ2-3): EPEVTQTPSHQVTQMGQEVILRCVPISNHLYFYWYRQILGQKVEFLVSFYNNEISEKSEIFDDQFSVERPDGSNFTLKIRSTKLEDSAMYFCASSLETSLSTDTQYFGPGTRLTVL.

Regarding this clonotype: A read error may be the cause here, since a much bigger clone is one base away. This chain uses TRBV12-3 or TRBV12-4 with TRBJ2-1; 14 nucleotides agree with TRBD2. This CDR3 has 18 amino acids. CDR3 DNA: TGTACCAGCAGTCCCCAACCCGGGACTAGCGGGAGTTACAATGAGCAGTTCTTC. Its translation is CTSSPQPGTSGSYNEQFF.

J is TRBJ2-7 and V is TRBV15, with D uncertain. Trimming shortened V by 4 bases and J by 0 bases, and 4 bases separated the two germline ends. Germline V gene lookup returns CDR1 LNHNV and CDR2 YYDKDF (reference sequence). This CDR3 contains 12 residues. Here the CDR3 reads CATSTGSYEQYF. CDR3 coding DNA: TGTGCCACCAGCACCGGCTCCTACGAGCAGTACTTC.

This clonotype has a handful of counts. For the CDR3, the DNA is TGTGCCACCCGGGACACCCTAACCCCCTACGAGCAGTACGTC. This translates into CATRDTLTPYEQYV. The chain carries TRBV6-1 and TRBJ2-7, with a weak D call TRBD1 (6 bases). The germline V gene encodes CDR1 MNHNS and CDR2 SASEGT. The CDR3 contains 14 residues. Trimming cost V 10 bases and J 2 bases, with 18 bases left between them.

The chain combines TRBV9 with TRBJ1-2; the match to TRBD1 covers 7 bases. The CDR3 runs 15 residues. V trimming: 2 bases; J trimming: 4 bases; junction bases outside the gene matches: 8. Germline V gene data show CDR1 as SGDLS and CDR2 as YYNGEE. CDR3 protein: CASSVGVTGVYGYTF. The CDR3 nucleotides are TGTGCCAGCAGCGTCGGTGTAACAGGGGTCTATGGCTACACCTTC.

This clonotype was observed many times. This rearrangement joins TRBV12-3 or TRBV12-4 to TRBJ2-5; 8 nucleotides align to TRBD2. The CDR3 is 14 residues long. The trim removed 2 bases at V and 4 bases at J, leaving 3 bases unmatched. The CDR3 DNA reads as TGTGCCAGCAGTTTAATGGCGGGGGGAGAGACCCAGTACTTC. This translates into CASSLMAGGETQYF.

This clonotype appeared many times. V gene TRBV7-2 combines with J gene TRBJ2-1; 14 nucleotides align to TRBD2. CDR3 length equals 16 residues. V gave up 4 bases and J gave up 4 bases; unmatched junction bases: 3. Germline lookup yields CDR1 SGHTA and CDR2 FQGNSA. The CDR3 bases are TGTGCCAGCAGCTGGGGACTAGCGGGAGAGTACAATGAGCAGTTCTTC. Protein sequence: CASSWGLAGEYNEQFF. The whole variable domain, remainder taken from reference TRBV7-2 and TRBJ2-1, is GAGVSQSPSNKVTEKGKDVELRCDPISGHTALYWYRQSLGQGLEFLIYFQGNSAPDKSGLPSDRFSAERTGGSVSTLTIQRTQQEDSAVYLCASSWGLAGEYNEQFFGPGTRLTVL.

This chain's CDR3 is CASSQNGGNTEAFF. The CDR3 DNA sequence: TGTGCCAGCAGCCAAAATGGTGGGAACACTGAAGCTTTCTTT. The J gene is TRBJ1-1, the V gene TRBV3-1, with D unclear. V was trimmed by 2 bases and J by 1 base, leaving 8 bases between them. The CDR3 has 14 residues. Germline values: CDR1 LGHDT, CDR2 YNNKEL (reference sequence).